The source of this T cell receptor beta chain is a study of T cell responses to AZD1222 COVID-19 vaccine. Clones were read by immunoSEQ multiplex PCR, and TCRdb kept only the in-frame ones, dropping some. This sample has 150,000 to 200,000 clones, with less than 95% found just once. Concerning this clone: Antigen: not known.

Trimming shortened V by 7 bases and J by 7 bases, and 17 bases separated the two germline ends. Germline V lookup: CDR1 MGHRA, CDR2 YSYEKL. The CDR3 loop spans 14 amino acids. Study outcomes and limitations: There were mostly white British donors and more females than males, and clonal diversity was possibly underestimated.

The starting material was peripheral blood, obtained 28 days after the second AZD1222 dose. This TCR derives from an adult who received the AZD1222 COVID-19 vaccine. The chain recombines TRBV4-1 with TRBJ1-5; no clear D gene. This chain's CDR3 is CASKGREALQPQHF. Here the CDR3 DNA reads TGCGCCAGCAAGGGAAGGGAAGCTCTGCAGCCCCAGCATTTT.